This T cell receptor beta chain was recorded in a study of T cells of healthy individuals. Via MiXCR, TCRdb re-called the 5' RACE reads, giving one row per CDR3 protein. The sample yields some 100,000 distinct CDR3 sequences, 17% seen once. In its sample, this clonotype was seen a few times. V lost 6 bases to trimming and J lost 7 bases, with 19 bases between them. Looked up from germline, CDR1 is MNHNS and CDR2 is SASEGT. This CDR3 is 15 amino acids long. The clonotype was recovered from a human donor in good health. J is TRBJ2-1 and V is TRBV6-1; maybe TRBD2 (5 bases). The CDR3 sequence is CASSLTQPRGNEQFF. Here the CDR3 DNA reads TGTGCCAGCAGCCTGACTCAACCTAGAGGGAATGAGCAGTTCTTC.